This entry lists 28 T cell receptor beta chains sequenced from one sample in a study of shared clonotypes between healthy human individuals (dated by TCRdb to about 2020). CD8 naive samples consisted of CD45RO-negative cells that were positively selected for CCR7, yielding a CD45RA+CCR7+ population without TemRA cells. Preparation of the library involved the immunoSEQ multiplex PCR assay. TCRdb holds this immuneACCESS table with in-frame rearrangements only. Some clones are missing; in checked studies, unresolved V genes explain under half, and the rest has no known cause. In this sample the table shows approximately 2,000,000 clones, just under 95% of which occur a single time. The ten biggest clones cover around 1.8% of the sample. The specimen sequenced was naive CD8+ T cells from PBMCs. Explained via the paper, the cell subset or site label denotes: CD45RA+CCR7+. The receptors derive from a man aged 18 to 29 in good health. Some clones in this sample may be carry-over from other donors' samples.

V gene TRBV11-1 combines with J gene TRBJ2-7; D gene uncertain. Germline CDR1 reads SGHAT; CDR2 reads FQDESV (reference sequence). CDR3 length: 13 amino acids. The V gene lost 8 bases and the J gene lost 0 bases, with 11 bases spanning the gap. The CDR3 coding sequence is TGTGCCAGCCGCCCGCTGAGCTCCTACGAGCAGTACTTC. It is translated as CASRPLSSYEQYF.

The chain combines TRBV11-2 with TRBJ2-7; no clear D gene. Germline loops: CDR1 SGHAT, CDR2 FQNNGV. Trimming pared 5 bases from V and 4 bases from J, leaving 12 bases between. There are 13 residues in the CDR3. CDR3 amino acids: CASSIYTGYEQYF. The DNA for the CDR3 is TGTGCCAGCAGCATTTACACTGGTTACGAGCAGTACTTC.

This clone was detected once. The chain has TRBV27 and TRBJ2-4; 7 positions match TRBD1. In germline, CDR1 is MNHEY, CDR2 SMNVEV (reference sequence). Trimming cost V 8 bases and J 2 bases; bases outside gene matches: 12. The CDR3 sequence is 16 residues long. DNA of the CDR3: TGTGCCAGCCTTCCCTCGGGACAGAAATCCAAAAACATTCAGTACTTC. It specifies CASLPSGQKSKNIQYF.

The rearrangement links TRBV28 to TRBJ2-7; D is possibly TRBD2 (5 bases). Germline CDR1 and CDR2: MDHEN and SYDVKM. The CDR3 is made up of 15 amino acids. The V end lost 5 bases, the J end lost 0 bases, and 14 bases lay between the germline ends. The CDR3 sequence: CASSDGVSHSYEQYF. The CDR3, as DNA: TGTGCCAGCAGTGACGGGGTGAGTCACTCCTACGAGCAGTACTTC.

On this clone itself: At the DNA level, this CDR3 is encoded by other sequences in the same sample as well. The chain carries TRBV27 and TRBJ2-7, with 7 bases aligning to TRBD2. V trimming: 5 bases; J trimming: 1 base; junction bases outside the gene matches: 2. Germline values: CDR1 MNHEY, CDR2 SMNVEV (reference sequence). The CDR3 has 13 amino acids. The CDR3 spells CASSSGISYEQYF. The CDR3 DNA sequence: TGTGCCAGCAGTAGCGGGATATCCTACGAGCAGTACTTC.

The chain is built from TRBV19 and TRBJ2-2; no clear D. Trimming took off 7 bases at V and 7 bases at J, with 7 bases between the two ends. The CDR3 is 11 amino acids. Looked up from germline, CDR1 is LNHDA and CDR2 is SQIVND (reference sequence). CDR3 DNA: TGTGCCAGTACCGGACGCGGGGAGCTGTTTTTT. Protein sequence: CASTGRGELFF.

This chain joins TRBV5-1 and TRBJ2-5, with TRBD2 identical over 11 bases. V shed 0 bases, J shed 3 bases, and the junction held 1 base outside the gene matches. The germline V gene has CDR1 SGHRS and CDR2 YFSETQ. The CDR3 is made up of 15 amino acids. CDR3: CASSLVSGREETQYF. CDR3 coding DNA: TGCGCCAGCAGCTTGGTTAGCGGGAGGGAAGAGACCCAGTACTTC.

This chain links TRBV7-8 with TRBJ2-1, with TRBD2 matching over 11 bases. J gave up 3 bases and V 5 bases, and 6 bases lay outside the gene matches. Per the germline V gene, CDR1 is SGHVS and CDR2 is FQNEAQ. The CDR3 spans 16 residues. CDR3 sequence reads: CASSRIAGGIYNEQFF. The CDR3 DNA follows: TGTGCCAGCAGCCGAATAGCGGGAGGGATCTACAATGAGCAGTTCTTC.

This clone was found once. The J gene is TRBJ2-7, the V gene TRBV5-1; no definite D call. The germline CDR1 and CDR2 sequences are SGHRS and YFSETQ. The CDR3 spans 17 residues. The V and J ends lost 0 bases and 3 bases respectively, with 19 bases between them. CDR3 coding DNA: TGCGCCAGCAGCTTGGGTTGGGGTAGGCAGATACTCTACGAGCAGTACTTC. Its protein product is CASSLGWGRQILYEQYF.

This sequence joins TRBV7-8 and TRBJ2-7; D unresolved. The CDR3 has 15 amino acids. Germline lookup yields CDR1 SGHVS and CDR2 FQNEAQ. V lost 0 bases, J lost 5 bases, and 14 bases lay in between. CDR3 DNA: TGTGCCAGCAGCTTAGCGCAAGGAACTGACCACGAGCAGTACTTC. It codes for CASSLAQGTDHEQYF.

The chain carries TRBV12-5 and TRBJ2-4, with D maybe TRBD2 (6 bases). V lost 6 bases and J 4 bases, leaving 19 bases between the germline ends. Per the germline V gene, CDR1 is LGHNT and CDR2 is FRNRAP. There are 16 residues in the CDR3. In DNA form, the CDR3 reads TGTGCTAGTGGAAATGTTGACATCGGAGGGAAAAACATTCAGTACTTC. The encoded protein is CASGNVDIGGKNIQYF.

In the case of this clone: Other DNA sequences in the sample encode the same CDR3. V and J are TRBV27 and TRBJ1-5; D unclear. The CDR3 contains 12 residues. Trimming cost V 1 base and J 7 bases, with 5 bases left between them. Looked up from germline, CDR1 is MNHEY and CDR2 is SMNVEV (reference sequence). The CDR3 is CASSLLGQPQHF. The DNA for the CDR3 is TGTGCCAGCAGTTTATTGGGGCAGCCCCAGCATTTT.

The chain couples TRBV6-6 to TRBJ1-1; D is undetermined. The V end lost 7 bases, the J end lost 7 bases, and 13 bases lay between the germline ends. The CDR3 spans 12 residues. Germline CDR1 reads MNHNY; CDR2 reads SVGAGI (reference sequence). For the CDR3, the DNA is TGTGCCAGCACCAGCCTCGGGGTTGAAGCTTTCTTT. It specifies CASTSLGVEAFF.

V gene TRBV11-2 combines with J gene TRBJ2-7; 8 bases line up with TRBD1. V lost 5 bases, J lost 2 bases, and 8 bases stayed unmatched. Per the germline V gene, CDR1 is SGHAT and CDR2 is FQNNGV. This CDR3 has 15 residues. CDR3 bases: TGTGCCAGCAGCCACAGACAGGGGCGGACCTACGAGCAGTACTTC. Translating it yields CASSHRQGRTYEQYF.

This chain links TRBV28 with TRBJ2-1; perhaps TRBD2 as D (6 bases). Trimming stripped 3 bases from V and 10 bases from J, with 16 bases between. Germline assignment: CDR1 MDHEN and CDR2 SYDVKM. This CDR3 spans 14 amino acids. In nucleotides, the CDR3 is TGTGCCAGCAGTTTTCAGACTAGGGTCGGGGAGCAGTTCTTC. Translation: CASSFQTRVGEQFF.

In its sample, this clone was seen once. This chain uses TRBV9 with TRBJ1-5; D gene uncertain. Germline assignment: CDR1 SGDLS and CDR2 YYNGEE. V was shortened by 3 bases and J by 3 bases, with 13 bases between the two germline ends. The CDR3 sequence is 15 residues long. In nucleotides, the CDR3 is TGTGCCAGCAGCGCCCGAGACGGGCTCAATCAGCCCCAGCATTTT. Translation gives CASSARDGLNQPQHF. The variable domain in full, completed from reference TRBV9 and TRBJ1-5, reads DSGVTQTPKHLITATGQRVTLRCSPRSGDLSVYWYQQSLDQGLQFLIQYYNGEERAKGNILERFSAQQFPDLHSELNLSSLELGDSALYFCASSARDGLNQPQHFGDGTRLSIL.

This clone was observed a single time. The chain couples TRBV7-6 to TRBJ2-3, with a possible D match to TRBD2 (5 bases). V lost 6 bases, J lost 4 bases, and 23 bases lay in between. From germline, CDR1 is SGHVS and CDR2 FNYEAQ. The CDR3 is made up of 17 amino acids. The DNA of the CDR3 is TGTGCCAGCAGTAGTGGAGGAAGGACTCCCTCCCCAGATACGCAGTATTTT. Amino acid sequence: CASSSGGRTPSPDTQYF.

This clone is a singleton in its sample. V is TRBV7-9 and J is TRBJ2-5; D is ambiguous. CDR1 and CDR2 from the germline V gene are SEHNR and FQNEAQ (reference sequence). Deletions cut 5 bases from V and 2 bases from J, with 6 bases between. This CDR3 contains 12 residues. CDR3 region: CASSTNQETQYF. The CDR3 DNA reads TGTGCCAGCAGCACCAATCAAGAGACCCAGTACTTC.

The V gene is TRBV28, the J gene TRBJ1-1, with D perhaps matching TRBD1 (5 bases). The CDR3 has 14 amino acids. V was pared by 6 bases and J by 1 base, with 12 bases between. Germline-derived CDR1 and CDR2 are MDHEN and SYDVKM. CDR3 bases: TGTGCCAGCAGGATAGGACAAGAGAACACTGAAGCTTTCTTT. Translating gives CASRIGQENTEAFF.

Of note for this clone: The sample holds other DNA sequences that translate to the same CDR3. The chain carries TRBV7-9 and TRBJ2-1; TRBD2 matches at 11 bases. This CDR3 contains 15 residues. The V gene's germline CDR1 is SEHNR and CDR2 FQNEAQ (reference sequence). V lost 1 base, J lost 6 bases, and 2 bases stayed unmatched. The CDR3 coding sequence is TGTGCCAGCAGCTTAGTTCTAGCGGGAGGCAATGAGCAGTTCTTC. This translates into CASSLVLAGGNEQFF.

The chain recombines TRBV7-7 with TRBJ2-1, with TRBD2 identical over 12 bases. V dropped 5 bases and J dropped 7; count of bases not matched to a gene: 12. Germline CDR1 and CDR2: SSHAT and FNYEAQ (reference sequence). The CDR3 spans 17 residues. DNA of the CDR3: TGTGCCAGCAGCCCCACTCTAGCGGGAGGGCTAGGAAATGAGCAGTTCTTC. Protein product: CASSPTLAGGLGNEQFF.

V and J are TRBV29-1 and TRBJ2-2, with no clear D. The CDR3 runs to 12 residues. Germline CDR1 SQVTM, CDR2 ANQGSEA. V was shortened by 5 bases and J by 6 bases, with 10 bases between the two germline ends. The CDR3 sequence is CSVQGSAGELFF. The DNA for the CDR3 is TGCAGCGTTCAAGGGTCGGCCGGGGAGCTGTTTTTT.

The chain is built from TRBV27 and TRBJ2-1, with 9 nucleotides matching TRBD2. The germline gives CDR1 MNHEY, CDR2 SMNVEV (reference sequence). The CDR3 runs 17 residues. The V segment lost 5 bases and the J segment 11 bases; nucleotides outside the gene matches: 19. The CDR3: CASSLLMEGGGTSQQFF. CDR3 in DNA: TGTGCCAGCAGTCTACTCATGGAGGGAGGAGGGACTAGCCAGCAGTTCTTC.

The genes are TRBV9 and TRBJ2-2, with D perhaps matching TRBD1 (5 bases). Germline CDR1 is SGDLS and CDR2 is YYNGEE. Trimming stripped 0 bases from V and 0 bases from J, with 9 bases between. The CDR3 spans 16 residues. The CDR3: CASSVASGTNTGELFF. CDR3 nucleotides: TGTGCCAGCAGCGTAGCATCAGGGACGAACACCGGGGAGCTGTTTTTT.

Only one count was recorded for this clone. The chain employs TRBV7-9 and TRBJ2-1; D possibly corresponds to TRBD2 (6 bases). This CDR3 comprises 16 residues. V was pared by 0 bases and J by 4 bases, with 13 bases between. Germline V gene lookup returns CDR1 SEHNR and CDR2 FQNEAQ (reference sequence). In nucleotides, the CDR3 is TGTGCCAGCAGCTTAGCGCCGGGGGTAGAATACAATGAGCAGTTCTTC. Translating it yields CASSLAPGVEYNEQFF.

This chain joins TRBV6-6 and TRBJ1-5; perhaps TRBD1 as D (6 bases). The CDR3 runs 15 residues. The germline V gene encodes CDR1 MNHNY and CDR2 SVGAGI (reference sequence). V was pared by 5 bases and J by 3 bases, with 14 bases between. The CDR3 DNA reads TGTGCCAGCAGTCCAACAGGGTCTATCAATCAGCCCCAGCATTTT. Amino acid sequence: CASSPTGSINQPQHF.

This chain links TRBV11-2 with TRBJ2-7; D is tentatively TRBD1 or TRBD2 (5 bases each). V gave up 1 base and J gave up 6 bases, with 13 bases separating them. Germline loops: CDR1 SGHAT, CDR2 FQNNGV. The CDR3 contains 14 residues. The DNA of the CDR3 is TGTGCCAGCAGCTTAGTTGGGGGTTCCGGCGAGCAGTACTTC. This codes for CASSLVGGSGEQYF.

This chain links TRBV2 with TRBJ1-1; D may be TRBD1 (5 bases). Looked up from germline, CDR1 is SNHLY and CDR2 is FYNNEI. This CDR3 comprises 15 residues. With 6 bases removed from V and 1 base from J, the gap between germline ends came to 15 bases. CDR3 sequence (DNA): TGTGCCAGCAGCGGGCTAACAGGTAGGAACACTGAAGCTTTCTTT. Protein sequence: CASSGLTGRNTEAFF.